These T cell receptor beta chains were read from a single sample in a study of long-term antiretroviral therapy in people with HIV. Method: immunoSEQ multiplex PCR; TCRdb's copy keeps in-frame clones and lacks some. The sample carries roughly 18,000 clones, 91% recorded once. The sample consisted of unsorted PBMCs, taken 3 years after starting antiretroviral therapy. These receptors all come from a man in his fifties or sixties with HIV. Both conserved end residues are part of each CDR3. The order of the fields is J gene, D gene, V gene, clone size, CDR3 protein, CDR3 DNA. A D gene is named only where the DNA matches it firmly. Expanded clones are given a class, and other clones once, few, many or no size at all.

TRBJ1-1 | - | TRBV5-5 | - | CASSLVLDKAFF | TGTGCCAGCAGCTTGGTTCTAGATAAGGCTTTCTTT
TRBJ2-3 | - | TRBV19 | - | CASRRIGTDTQYF | TGTGCCAGTAGGAGAATCGGGACAGATACGCAGTATTTT
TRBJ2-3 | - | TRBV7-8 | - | CASSPPKADTQYF | TGTGCCAGCAGCCCTCCTAAAGCAGATACGCAGTATTTT
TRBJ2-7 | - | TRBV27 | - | CASSFKGGGYEQYF | TGTGCCAGCAGTTTTAAAGGAGGGGGTTACGAGCAGTACTTC
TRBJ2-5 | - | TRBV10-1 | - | CASSAQETQYF | TGCGCCAGCAGTGCCCAAGAGACCCAGTACTTC
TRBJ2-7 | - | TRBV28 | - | CASSLWTYEQYF | TGTGCCAGCAGTTTATGGACCTACGAGCAGTACTTC
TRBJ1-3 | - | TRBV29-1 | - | CSATDRGGNTIYF | TGCAGCGCCACAGATAGGGGGGGAAACACCATATATTTT
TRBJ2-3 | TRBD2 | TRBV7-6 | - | CASSLLAGATDTQYF | TGTGCCAGCAGCCTCCTAGCGGGGGCCACAGATACGCAGTATTTT
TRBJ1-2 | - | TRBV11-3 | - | CASSSPRGDYGYTF | TGTGCCAGCAGCTCCCCCCGGGGAGACTATGGCTACACCTTC
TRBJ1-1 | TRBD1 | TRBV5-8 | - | CASSLEGGPGAFF | TGTGCCAGCAGCTTGGAAGGGGGCCCAGGGGCTTTCTTT
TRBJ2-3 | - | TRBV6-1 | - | CASSLEDTQYF | TGTGCCAGCAGCCTAGAAGATACGCAGTATTTT
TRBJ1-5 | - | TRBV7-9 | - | CASSQGTNQPQHF | TGTGCCAGCAGTCAGGGGACCAATCAGCCCCAGCATTTT
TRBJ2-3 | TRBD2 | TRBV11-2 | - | CASSSTLGGRGDTQYF | TGTGCCAGCAGCTCCACCCTTGGCGGGAGGGGAGATACGCAGTATTTT
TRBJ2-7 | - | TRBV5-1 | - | CASSSSVGAGEQYF | TGCGCCAGCAGCTCGAGCGTGGGGGCGGGCGAGCAGTACTTC
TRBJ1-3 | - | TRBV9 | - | CASSVEDQSGNTIYF | TGTGCCAGCAGCGTAGAGGACCAGTCAGGAAACACCATATATTTT
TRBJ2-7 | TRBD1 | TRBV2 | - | CASRERDRATYEQYF | TGTGCCAGTAGGGAGCGGGACAGGGCCACCTACGAGCAGTACTTC
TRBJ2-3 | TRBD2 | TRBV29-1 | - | CSAVGSGFTDTQYF | TGCAGCGCCGTAGGTAGCGGGTTCACAGATACGCAGTATTTT
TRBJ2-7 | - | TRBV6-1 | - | CASTTGTGYEQYF | TGTGCCAGCACGACAGGGACTGGCTACGAGCAGTACTTC
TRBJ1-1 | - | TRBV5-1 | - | CASSAMRQASEAFF | TGCGCCAGCAGCGCTATGAGACAGGCGAGTGAAGCTTTCTTT
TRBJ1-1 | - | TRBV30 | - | CAWSVAGDTEAFF | TGTGCCTGGAGTGTTGCAGGGGACACTGAAGCTTTCTTT
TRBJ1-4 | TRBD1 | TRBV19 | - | CASTGDRGRGKLFF | TGTGCCAGTACCGGGGACAGGGGCCGAGGAAAACTGTTTTTT
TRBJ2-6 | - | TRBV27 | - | CASSSQGGGSSGANVLTF | TGTGCCAGCAGTTCCCAGGGGGGGGGAAGCTCTGGGGCCAACGTCCTGACTTTC
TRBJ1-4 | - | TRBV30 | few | CAWSVFPNEKLFF | TGTGCCTGGAGTGTTTTCCCGAATGAAAAACTGTTTTTT
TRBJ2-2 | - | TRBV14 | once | CASSQDAGFLGELFF | TGTGCCAGCAGCCAAGATGCCGGTTTTCTGGGGGAGCTGTTTTTT
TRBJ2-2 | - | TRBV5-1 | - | CASSLGEVGTGELFF | TGCGCCAGCAGCTTGGGGGAGGTCGGTACCGGGGAGCTGTTTTTT
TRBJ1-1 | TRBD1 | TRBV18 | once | CASSPQGAGTEAFF | TGTGCCAGCTCACCACAGGGGGCGGGCACTGAAGCTTTCTTT
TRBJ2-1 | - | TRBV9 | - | CASSVEGGGEQFF | TGTGCCAGCAGCGTAGAAGGGGGGGGTGAGCAGTTCTTC
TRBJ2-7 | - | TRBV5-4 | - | CASSLSSTSYEQYF | TGTGCCAGCAGCTTGAGTAGTACAAGCTACGAGCAGTACTTC
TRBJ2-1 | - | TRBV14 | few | CASSHGHNEQFF | TGTGCCAGCAGCCACGGCCACAATGAGCAGTTCTTC
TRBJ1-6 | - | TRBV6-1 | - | CASSDRAYNSPLHF | TGTGCCAGCAGTGACAGGGCCTATAATTCACCCCTCCACTTT
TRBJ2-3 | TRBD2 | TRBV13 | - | CASSPRDYNTQYF | TGTGCCAGCAGCCCCCGGGACTATAATACGCAGTATTTT
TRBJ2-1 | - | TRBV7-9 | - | CASSLVGNEQFF | TGTGCCAGCAGCTTAGTCGGCAATGAGCAGTTCTTC
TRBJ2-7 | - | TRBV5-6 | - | CASSFGGDEQYF | TGTGCCAGCAGCTTTGGGGGCGACGAGCAGTACTTC
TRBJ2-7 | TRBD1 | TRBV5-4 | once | CASSLPGQGVYEQYF | TGTGCCAGCAGCCTCCCGGGACAGGGGGTCTACGAGCAGTACTTC
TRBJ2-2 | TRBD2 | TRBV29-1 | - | CSVELAGDNTGELFF | TGCAGCGTTGAACTAGCGGGGGACAACACCGGGGAGCTGTTTTTT
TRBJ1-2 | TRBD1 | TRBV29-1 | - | CSVATGGPGYTF | TGCAGCGTCGCTACAGGGGGCCCTGGCTACACCTTC
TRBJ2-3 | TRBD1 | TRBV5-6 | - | CASSSTGSTDTQYF | TGTGCCAGCAGCTCGACAGGGAGCACAGATACGCAGTATTTT
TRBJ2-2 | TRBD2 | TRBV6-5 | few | CASRTGLAGGELFF | TGTGCCAGCAGAACGGGACTAGCCGGCGGGGAGCTGTTTTTT
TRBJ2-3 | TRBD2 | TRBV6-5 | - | CASSASGDTQYF | TGTGCCAGCAGTGCTAGCGGGGATACGCAGTATTTT
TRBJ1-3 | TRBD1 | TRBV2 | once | CASSLLTGGLNTIYF | TGTGCCAGCAGCCTCCTCACAGGGGGACTAAACACCATATATTTT
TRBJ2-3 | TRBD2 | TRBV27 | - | CASSRAGGPRTDTQYF | TGTGCCAGCAGTCGAGCGGGGGGACCCCGCACAGATACGCAGTATTTT
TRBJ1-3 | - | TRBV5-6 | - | CASTRTGAGNTIYF | TGTGCCAGCACTCGGACGGGTGCTGGAAACACCATATATTTT
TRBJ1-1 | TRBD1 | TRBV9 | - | CASSEGHRGLNTEAFF | TGTGCCAGCAGCGAAGGACACAGGGGGCTAAACACTGAAGCTTTCTTT
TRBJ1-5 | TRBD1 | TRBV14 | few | CASSYTGANQPQHF | TGTGCCAGCAGCTACACAGGGGCAAATCAGCCCCAGCATTTT
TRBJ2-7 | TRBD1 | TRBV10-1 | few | CASSEAGGAGYEQYF | TGCGCCAGCAGTGAGGCAGGGGGCGCGGGCTACGAGCAGTACTTC
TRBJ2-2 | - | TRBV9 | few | CASSGPTGELFF | TGTGCCAGCAGCGGGCCGACCGGGGAGCTGTTTTTT
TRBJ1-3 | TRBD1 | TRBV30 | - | CAWSRRQGIGNTIYF | TGTGCCTGGAGCAGACGACAGGGCATCGGAAACACCATATATTTT
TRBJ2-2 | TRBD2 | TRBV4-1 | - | CASSQFAGEAGELFF | TGCGCCAGCAGCCAATTTGCGGGGGAAGCCGGGGAGCTGTTTTTT
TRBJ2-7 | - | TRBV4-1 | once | CASSQDGPQETTSYEQYF | TGCGCCAGCAGCCAAGATGGGCCCCAAGAGACTACGAGCTACGAGCAGTACTTC
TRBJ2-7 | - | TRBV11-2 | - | CASSLSRGPDEQYF | TGTGCCAGCAGCTTATCCCGGGGGCCGGACGAGCAGTACTTC
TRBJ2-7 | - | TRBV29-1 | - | CSAGARGIGEYF | TGCAGCGCCGGCGCCAGGGGAATTGGGGAGTACTTC
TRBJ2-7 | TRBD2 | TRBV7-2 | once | CASSLRSLAAYEQYF | TGTGCCAGCAGCTTAAGATCCCTAGCGGCGTACGAGCAGTACTTC
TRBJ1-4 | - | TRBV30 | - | CAWADSTGFGKLFF | TGTGCCTGGGCCGACTCTACAGGGTTTGGAAAACTGTTTTTT
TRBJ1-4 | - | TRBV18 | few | CASSPTKSTTNEKLFF | TGTGCCAGCTCACCAACAAAAAGCACAACTAATGAAAAACTGTTTTTT